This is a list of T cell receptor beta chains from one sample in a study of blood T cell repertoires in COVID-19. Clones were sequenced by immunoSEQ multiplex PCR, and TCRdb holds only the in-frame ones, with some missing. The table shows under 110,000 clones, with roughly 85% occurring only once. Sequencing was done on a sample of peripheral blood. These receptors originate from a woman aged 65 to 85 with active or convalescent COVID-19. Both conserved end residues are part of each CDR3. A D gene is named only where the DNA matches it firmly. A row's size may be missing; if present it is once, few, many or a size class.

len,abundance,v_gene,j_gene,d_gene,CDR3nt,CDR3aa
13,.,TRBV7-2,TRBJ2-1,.,TGTGCCAGCAGCTTAGATCGGTCAAATGAGCAGTTCTTC,CASSLDRSNEQFF
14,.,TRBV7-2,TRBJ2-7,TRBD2,TGTGCCAGCAGCTCGACTAGCGGGACCTACGAGCAGTACTTC,CASSSTSGTYEQYF
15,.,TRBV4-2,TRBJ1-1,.,TGTGCCAGCAGCCAAACTCCACAGGGGAACACTGAAGCTTTCTTT,CASSQTPQGNTEAFF
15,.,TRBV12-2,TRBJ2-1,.,TGTGCAAGTCGCCCTACCAGGGCCCAAGGAAGTGAGCAGTTCTTC,CASRPTRAQGSEQFF
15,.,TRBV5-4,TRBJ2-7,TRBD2,TGTGCCAGCAGCTCGGGACTAGCGGATCTCTACGAGCAGTACTTC,CASSSGLADLYEQYF
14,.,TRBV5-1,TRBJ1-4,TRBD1,TGCGCCAGCAGCCAAACAGGGGTAAATGAAAAACTGTTTTTT,CASSQTGVNEKLFF
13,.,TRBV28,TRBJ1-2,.,TGTGCCAGCAGATTCAGAGGGTACTATGGCTACACCTTC,CASRFRGYYGYTF
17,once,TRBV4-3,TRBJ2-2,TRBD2,TGCGCCAGCAGCCAAGAGGGGGGCGGACTAGCCACCGGGGAGCTGTTTTTT,CASSQEGGGLATGELFF
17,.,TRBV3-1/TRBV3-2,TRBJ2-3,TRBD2,TGTGCCGGACCCTGGACTAGAGGGCCTAGGTGTTCAGATACGCAGTATTTT,CAGPWTRGPRCSDTQYF
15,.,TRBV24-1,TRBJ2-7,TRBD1,TGTGCCACCAGTGATCCAAGGACAGGGGAGGGCGAGCAGTACTTC,CATSDPRTGEGEQYF
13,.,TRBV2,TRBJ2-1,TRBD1,TGTGCCAGCACAGGGACAGGGCACAATGAGCAGTTCTTC,CASTGTGHNEQFF
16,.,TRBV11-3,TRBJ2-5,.,TGTGCCAGCGGGGCCCGGATCGGGCAAAATCAAGAGACCCAGTACTTC,CASGARIGQNQETQYF
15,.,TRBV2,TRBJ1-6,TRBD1,TGTGCCAGCAGACAAGTCGTACAGGGGCCTTCACCCCTCCACTTT,CASRQVVQGPSPLHF
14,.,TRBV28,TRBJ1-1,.,TGTGCCAGCAGCCAACTACGACAGTACCGTGAAGCTTTCTTT,CASSQLRQYREAFF
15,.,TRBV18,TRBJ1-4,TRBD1,TGTGCCAGCTCACCACCGACAGGGGCCCATGAAAAACTGTTTTTT,CASSPPTGAHEKLFF
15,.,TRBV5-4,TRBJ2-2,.,TGTGCCAGCAGCTTTGACAGGCGGAACACCGGGGAGCTGTTTTTT,CASSFDRRNTGELFF
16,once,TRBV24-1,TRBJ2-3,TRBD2,TGTGCCACCAGTGATTTAGCGGGAGGGGGCACAGATACGCAGTATTTT,CATSDLAGGGTDTQYF
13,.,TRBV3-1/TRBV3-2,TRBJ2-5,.,TGTGCCAGCAGCCAAGAGAGGGCGGCGACCCAGTACTTC,CASSQERAATQYF
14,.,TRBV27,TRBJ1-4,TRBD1,TGTGCCAGCAGTACCGAGCGACAGGGGGCGAAACTGTTTTTT,CASSTERQGAKLFF
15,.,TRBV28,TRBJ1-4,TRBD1,TGTGCCAGCAGTAGAGGGACAGCCTGGAGTGAAAAACTGTTTTTT,CASSRGTAWSEKLFF